This T cell receptor beta chain was retrieved from a study of blood T cells in healthy people across ages. The overall study: In model experiments, template switching was able to capture about one barcoded beta molecule for every two T cells that were present.

With regard to this clonotype: The antigen is unknown.

Study outcomes and limitations: Investigators viewed diversity estimates from one million T cells as underestimates, the study reported. Versus aged donors, long-lived donors had higher diversity and more naive CD4+ cells. PBMCs went unsorted, and a conclusive naive versus antigen-experienced comparison was therefore prevented.

Alongside a J-beta primer mix, a sample-barcoded 5' primer served in a second PCR lasting about 7 to 12 cycles. Using its own MiXCR run on the 5' RACE reads, TCRdb lists one record per CDR3 protein. Found here are 650,000 to 800,000 distinct CDR3 sequences, over 40% of them singletons; the top ten hold about 13%. V lost 0 bases and J 10 bases, leaving 13 bases between the germline ends. The germline V gene encodes CDR1 SGHNT and CDR2 YENEEA. This CDR3 contains 14 residues. The chain carries TRBV11-3 and TRBJ2-1; D possibly uses TRBD1 or TRBD2 (6 bases each). The material sequenced was blood. The clonotype was recovered from a woman older than 75 in good health. The DNA for the CDR3 is TGTGCCAGCAGCTTAGAAAGGGGGGAAGAGGAGCAGTTCTTC. Translation gives CASSLERGEEEQFF.